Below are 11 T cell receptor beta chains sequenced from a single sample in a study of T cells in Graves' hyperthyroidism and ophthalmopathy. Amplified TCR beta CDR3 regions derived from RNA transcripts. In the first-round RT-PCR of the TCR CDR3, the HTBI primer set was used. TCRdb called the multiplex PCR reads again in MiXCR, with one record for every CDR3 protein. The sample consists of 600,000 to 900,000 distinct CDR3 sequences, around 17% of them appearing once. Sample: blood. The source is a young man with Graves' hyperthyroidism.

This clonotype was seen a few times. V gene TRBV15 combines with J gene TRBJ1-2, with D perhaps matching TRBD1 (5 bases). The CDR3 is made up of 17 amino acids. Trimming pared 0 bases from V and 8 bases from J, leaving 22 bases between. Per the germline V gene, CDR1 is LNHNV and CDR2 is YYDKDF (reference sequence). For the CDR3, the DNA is TGTGCCACCAGCAGAGATTGGGTTGAGGGGTTCTCTTTCGGCTACACCTTC. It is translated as CATSRDWVEGFSFGYTF.

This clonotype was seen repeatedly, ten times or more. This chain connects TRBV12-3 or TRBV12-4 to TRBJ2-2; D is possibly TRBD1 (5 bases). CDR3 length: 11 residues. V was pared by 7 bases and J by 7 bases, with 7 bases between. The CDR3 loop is CASNTGGELFF. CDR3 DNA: TGTGCCAGCAACACAGGCGGGGAGCTGTTTTTT.

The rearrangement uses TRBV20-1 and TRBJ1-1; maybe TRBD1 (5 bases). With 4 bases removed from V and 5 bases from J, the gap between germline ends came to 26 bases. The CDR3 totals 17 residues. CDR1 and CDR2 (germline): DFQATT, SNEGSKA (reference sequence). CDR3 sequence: CSATKGTSGSTRTEAFF. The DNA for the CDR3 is TGCAGTGCTACAAAGGGGACTAGCGGGAGCACTAGGACTGAAGCTTTCTTT.

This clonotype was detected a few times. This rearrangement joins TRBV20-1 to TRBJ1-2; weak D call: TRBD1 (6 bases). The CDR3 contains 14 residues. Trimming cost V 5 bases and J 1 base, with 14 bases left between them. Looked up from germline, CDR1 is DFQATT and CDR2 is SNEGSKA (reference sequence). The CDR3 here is CSASGTSNNYGYTF. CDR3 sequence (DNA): TGCAGTGCTTCTGGGACAAGTAATAACTATGGCTACACCTTC.

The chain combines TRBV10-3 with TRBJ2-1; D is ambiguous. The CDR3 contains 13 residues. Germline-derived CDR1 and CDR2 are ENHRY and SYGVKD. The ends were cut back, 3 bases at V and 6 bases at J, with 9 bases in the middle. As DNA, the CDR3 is TGTGCCATCAGTGATCACAGCCTCAATGAGCAGTTCTTC. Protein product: CAISDHSLNEQFF.

DNA of the CDR3: TGTGCCAGCAGCTCTATGGGGCGGTGGATTACCTACGAGCAGTACTTC. This translates into CASSSMGRWITYEQYF. This sequence joins TRBV7-9 and TRBJ2-7, with D possibly TRBD1 on 5 matching bases. The CDR3 has 16 amino acids. The germline V and J ends were trimmed by 4 bases and 2 bases, with 18 bases remaining between them. The germline CDR1 and CDR2 sequences are SEHNR and FQNEAQ (reference sequence).

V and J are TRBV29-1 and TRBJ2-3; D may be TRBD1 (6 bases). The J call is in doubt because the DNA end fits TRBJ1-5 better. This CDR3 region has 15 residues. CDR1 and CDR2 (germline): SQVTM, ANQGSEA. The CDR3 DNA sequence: TGCAGCGTCCTGACCGGAGGACAGCTCACAGATACGCAGCATTTT. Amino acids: CSVLTGGQLTDTQHF.

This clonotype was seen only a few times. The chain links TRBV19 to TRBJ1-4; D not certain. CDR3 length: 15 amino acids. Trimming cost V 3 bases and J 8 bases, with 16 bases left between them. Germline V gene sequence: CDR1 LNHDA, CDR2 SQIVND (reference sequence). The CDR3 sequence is CASSIVGRAEEKLFF. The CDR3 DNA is TGTGCCAGTAGTATTGTTGGCCGTGCGGAAGAAAAACTGTTTTTT. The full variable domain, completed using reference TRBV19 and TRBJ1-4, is DGGITQSPKYLFRKEGQNVTLSCEQNLNHDAMYWYRQDPGQGLRLIYYSQIVNDFQKGDIAEGYSVSREKKESFPLTVTSAQKNPTAFYLCASSIVGRAEEKLFFGSGTQLSVL.

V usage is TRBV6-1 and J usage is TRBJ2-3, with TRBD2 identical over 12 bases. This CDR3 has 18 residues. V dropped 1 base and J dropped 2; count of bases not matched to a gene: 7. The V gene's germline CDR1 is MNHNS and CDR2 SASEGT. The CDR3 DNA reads TGTGCCAGCAGTGAAGAGGGCGGACTAGCGGGATTCACAGATACGCAGTATTTT. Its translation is CASSEEGGLAGFTDTQYF.

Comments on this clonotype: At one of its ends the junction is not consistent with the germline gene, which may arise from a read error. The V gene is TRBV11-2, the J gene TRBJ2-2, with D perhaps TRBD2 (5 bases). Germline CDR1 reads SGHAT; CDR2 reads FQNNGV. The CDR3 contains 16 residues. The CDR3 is CVSSLGEAANTGELFF. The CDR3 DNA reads TGTGTCAGCAGCTTAGGTGAAGCGGCGAACACCGGGGAGCTGTTTTTT.

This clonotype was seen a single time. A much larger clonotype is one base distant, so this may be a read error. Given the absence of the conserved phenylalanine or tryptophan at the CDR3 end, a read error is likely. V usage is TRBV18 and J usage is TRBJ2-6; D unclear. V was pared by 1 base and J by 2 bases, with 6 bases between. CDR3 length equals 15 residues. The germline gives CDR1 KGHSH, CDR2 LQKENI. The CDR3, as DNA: TGTGCCAGCTCACCACGAGAGGCTGGGGCCAACGTCCTGACTCTC. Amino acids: CASSPREAGANVLTL.